This T cell receptor (beta chain) was recovered during a study of T-cell memory formation after mild COVID-19. Study-level background: TCR clusters were largely donor specific. Study conclusions and caveats: Second-wave clones reaching peak frequency on day 37 lacked confirmed SARS-CoV-2 specificity. Of the contracting clones, CD4+ ones lay mainly in CM and EM, and CD8+ ones in EMRA.

CDR1 and CDR2 from the germline V gene are SQVTM and ANQGSEA. Trimming took off 5 bases at V and 3 bases at J, with 10 bases between the two ends. CDR3 size: 12 residues. MiXCR, applied by TCRdb to the 5' RACE reads, yields one record per CDR3 protein. Altogether approximately 410,000 distinct CDR3 sequences are present, 23% being singletons, with the ten largest covering around 13%. As concerns this clonotype: The antigen remains unidentified.

The source of this sequence is an adult woman who had mild COVID-19 (a few samples of this study predate the infection). Cell type and time point are not known. Sequencing used PBMCs or a T cell subset sorted from them (not recorded which). V and J are TRBV29-1 and TRBJ1-1; D gene unclear. The chain's CDR3 is CSVYRGDTEAFF. CDR3 DNA sequence: TGCAGCGTTTACAGAGGAGACACTGAAGCTTTCTTT.